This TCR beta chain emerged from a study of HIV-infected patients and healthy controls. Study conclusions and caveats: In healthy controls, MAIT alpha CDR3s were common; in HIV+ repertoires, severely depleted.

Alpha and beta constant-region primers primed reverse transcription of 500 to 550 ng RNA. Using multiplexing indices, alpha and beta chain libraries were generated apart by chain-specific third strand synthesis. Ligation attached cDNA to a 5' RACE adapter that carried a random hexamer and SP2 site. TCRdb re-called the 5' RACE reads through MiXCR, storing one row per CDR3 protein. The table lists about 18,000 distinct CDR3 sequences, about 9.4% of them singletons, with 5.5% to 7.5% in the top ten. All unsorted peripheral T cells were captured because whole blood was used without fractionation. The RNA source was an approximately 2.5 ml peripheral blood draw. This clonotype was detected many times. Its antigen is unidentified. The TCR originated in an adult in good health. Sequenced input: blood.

The CDR3 DNA reads as TGCGCCAGCAGCCAAGACTCGAGCGGGAGCCTCGAGCAGTACTTC. It codes for CASSQDSSGSLEQYF. The chain carries TRBV4-1 and TRBJ2-7, with 8 bases lining up with TRBD2. The J segment lost 6 bases and the V segment lost 0 bases, leaving 7 bases of the junction unmatched. CDR3 length: 15 amino acids. Germline assignment: CDR1 MGHRA and CDR2 YSYEKL.